Given below is one T cell receptor beta chain in context. Its antigen is currently unknown. MiXCR, run by TCRdb on the reads, gives a single entry per CDR3 protein. The sample yields 500,000 to 600,000 distinct CDR3 sequences, 16% seen once. The data were taken from a study of T cell repertoires in cytomegalovirus infection. The overall study: Public TCR beta signatures provided an indication of both CMV infection and a matching HLA type.

CDR1 and CDR2 from the germline V gene are MNHEY and SVGEGT. CDR3 size: 15 residues. With 6 bases removed from V and 2 bases from J, the gap between germline ends came to 11 bases. Study results and limitations: Dominating the ex vivo response were TCR beta clonotypes that were CMV-specific and HLA-C-restricted. People with CMV and the relevant HLA were identified by cumulative public TCR beta family frequency.

The origin of this receptor is a human donor in good health (CMV status not recorded). Some clones in this sample may be carry-over from other donors' samples. The chain joins TRBV6-2 or TRBV6-3 to TRBJ2-6; D is tentatively TRBD1 or TRBD2 (6 bases each). The sample comprised CD8+ T cells from PBMCs. CDR3 sequence (DNA): TGTGCCAGCAGCCAAAGGGGGGCTGGGGCCAACGTCCTGACTTTC. Protein product: CASSQRGAGANVLTF.